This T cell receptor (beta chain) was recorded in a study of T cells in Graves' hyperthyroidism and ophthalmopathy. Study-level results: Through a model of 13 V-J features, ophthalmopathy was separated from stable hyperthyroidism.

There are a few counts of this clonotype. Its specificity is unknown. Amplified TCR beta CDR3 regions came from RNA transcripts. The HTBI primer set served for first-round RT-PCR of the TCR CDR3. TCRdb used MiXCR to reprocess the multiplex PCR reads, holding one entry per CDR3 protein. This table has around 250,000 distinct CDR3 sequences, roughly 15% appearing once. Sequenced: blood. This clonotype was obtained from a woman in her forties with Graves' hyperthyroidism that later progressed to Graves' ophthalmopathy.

CDR3 nucleotides: TGTGCCGGCCCCGGGGGTGTCAATTCACCCCTCCACTTT. Its protein is CAGPGGVNSPLHF. The chain joins TRBV19 to TRBJ1-6, with D possibly matching TRBD1 (5 bases). Trimming pared 11 bases from V and 7 bases from J, leaving 15 bases between. Germline lookup yields CDR1 LNHDA and CDR2 SQIVND (reference sequence). The CDR3 covers 13 residues.